These 31 T cell receptor beta chains were all obtained from the same sample, sequenced in a study of lymphopenia after photon versus proton radiotherapy. Data came from immunoSEQ multiplex PCR; TCRdb stores just in-frame clones and leaves some out. The profile shows 25,000 to 30,000 clones, about four fifths of them singletons. The material sequenced was peripheral blood, taken from a patient treated with photon-based radiotherapy. The origin of the receptors is a man in his fifties or sixties with gastric cancer.

The chain joins TRBV18 to TRBJ2-2; TRBD1 aligns across 7 bases. Germline trimming cut 6 bases from V and 0 bases from J; bases unmatched to any gene: 4. In germline, CDR1 is KGHSH, CDR2 LQKENI. The CDR3 length is 15 residues. The CDR3 DNA is TGTGCCAGCTCCCTGACAGGGCCGAACACCGGGGAGCTGTTTTTT. As protein: CASSLTGPNTGELFF.

The V and J genes are TRBV9 and TRBJ1-2, with 9 bases identical to TRBD1. V was clipped by 1 base and J by 4 bases; unmatched bases: 2. This CDR3 spans 14 amino acids. Germline CDR1 SGDLS, CDR2 YYNGEE. The CDR3 sequence is CASSVTTGGYGYTF. The DNA of the CDR3 is TGTGCCAGCAGCGTAACGACAGGGGGCTATGGCTACACCTTC.

The rearrangement links TRBV15 to TRBJ2-6; 8 nucleotides line up with TRBD1. Germline V gene lookup returns CDR1 LNHNV and CDR2 YYDKDF (reference sequence). Unmatched junction bases numbered 6, after V lost 1 base and J lost 1 base. This CDR3 has 18 amino acids. The CDR3 nucleotides read TGTGCCACCAGCAGAGCCGGGACAGGAGGTTCTGGGGCCAACGTCCTGACTTTC. The encoded protein is CATSRAGTGGSGANVLTF.

Only a few counts were recorded for this clone. This chain links TRBV11-2 with TRBJ2-2, with D possibly called TRBD1 or TRBD2 (5 bases each). The CDR3 has 14 amino acids. Between the trimmed V and J ends, which lost 1 base and 7 bases, there was a span of 10 bases. Germline CDR1 and CDR2: SGHAT and FQNNGV. CDR3 coding DNA: TGTGCCAGCAGCTTAGTTGGGGGAAACGGGGAGCTGTTTTTT. It yields the protein CASSLVGGNGELFF.

This clone showed up just a few times. The chain joins TRBV2 to TRBJ2-3; D gene uncertain. Germline-derived CDR1 and CDR2 are SNHLY and FYNNEI. The V end lost 4 bases, the J end lost 2 bases, and 10 bases lay between the germline ends. The CDR3 totals 14 residues. The CDR3 reads CASSGWSVTDTQYF. The CDR3 DNA reads TGTGCCAGCAGTGGTTGGTCAGTCACAGATACGCAGTATTTT.

J is TRBJ2-1 and V is TRBV5-1; 7 bases are a match to TRBD1. The CDR3 spans 15 residues. V was pared by 0 bases and J by 5 bases, with 5 bases of the junction left unmatched. Looked up from germline, CDR1 is SGHRS and CDR2 is YFSETQ. CDR3: CASSLGGTEHNEQFF. The DNA for the CDR3 is TGCGCCAGCAGCTTGGGAGGGACAGAGCACAATGAGCAGTTCTTC.

This clone showed up just once. This chain uses TRBV2 with TRBJ1-1; 7 positions agree with TRBD1. The CDR3 is made up of 17 amino acids. The ends lost 5 bases at V and 4 bases at J; junction bases unmatched: 16. Germline-derived CDR1 and CDR2 are SNHLY and FYNNEI. CDR3 amino acids: CASSRPSKRQGSTEAFF. CDR3 DNA: TGTGCCAGCAGTCGGCCGTCTAAGAGACAGGGTAGCACTGAAGCTTTCTTT.

The genes are TRBV4-1 and TRBJ1-4; D is perhaps TRBD1 (6 bases). The germline CDR1 and CDR2 sequences are MGHRA and YSYEKL. V lost 1 base and J 7 bases, leaving 10 bases between the germline ends. The CDR3 runs to 14 residues. The CDR3 protein is CASSQAEGVEKLFF. CDR3 coding DNA: TGCGCCAGCAGCCAAGCGGAGGGGGTTGAAAAACTGTTTTTT.

This chain uses TRBV11-3 with TRBJ2-5; 8 bases are a match to TRBD1. J lost 7 bases, V lost 0 bases, and 4 bases had no gene match. The CDR3 extends over 14 amino acids. Looked up from germline, CDR1 is SGHNT and CDR2 is YENEEA. CDR3 in amino acids: CASSLEGQVGTQYF. The CDR3 DNA is TGTGCCAGCAGCTTAGAGGGACAGGTTGGGACCCAGTACTTC.

The genes are TRBV5-1 and TRBJ2-6; D may match TRBD1 or TRBD2 (5 bases each). Germline CDR1 and CDR2: SGHRS and YFSETQ. The CDR3 covers 17 residues. V dropped 1 base and J dropped 1 base, with 12 bases sitting between them. Here the CDR3 DNA reads TGCGCCAGCAGCTTGCTGGGGGAGAGGTCTGGGGCCAACGTCCTGACTTTC. Encoded protein: CASSLLGERSGANVLTF.

The CDR3 coding sequence is TGCGCCAGCAGCTTGGGAGGGGGCCAAGAGACCCAGTACTTC. Translation: CASSLGGGQETQYF. V and J are TRBV5-1 and TRBJ2-5; weak D call: TRBD1 (6 bases). This CDR3 comprises 14 residues. Between the trimmed V and J ends, which lost 0 bases and 1 base, there was a span of 7 bases. CDR1 is SGHRS and CDR2 is YFSETQ in the germline V gene.

The CDR3 DNA reads as TGTGCCTGGAGTGTAAACCAGGGAAACACCATATATTTT. It is translated as CAWSVNQGNTIYF. The J gene is TRBJ1-3, the V gene TRBV30, with D uncertain. The CDR3 sequence is 13 residues long. The germline V and J ends were trimmed by 0 bases and 4 bases, with 7 bases remaining between them. Per germline, CDR1 GTSNPN and CDR2 SVGIG (reference sequence). The whole variable domain, filled in from reference TRBV30 and TRBJ1-3, reads SQTIHQWPATLVQPVGSPLSLECTVEGTSNPNLYWYRQAAGRGLQLLFYSVGIGQISSEVPQNLSASRPQDRQFILSSKKLLLSDSGFYLCAWSVNQGNTIYFGEGSWLTVV.

The rearrangement uses TRBV12-1 and TRBJ2-3; the D segment call TRBD2 is taken from the table without a DNA check. TRBV12-1 is deemed a pseudogene. The CDR3 contains 16 residues. CDR3 region: CASSCVRGANTDTQYF. The CDR3 DNA sequence: TGTGCCAGCAGCTGCGTGCGGGGGGCTAACACAGATACGCAGTATTTT.

The gene calls are TRBV5-6 and TRBJ1-1; unclear D gene. V was clipped by 0 bases and J by 1 base, with 7 bases between them. The CDR3 is 14 residues long. Germline CDR1 and CDR2: SGHDT and YYEEEE. CDR3 coding DNA: TGTGCCAGCAGCTTGGACGTGTGGAACACTGAAGCTTTCTTT. The encoded protein is CASSLDVWNTEAFF. Full variable domain (remainder filled in from reference TRBV5-6 and TRBJ1-1): DAGVTQSPTHLIKTRGQQVTLRCSPKSGHDTVSWYQQALGQGPQFIFQYYEEEERQRGNFPDRFSGHQFPNYSSELNVNALLLGDSALYLCASSLDVWNTEAFFGQGTRLTVV.

The rearrangement joins TRBV7-7 to TRBJ2-3, with a possible D match to TRBD2 (5 bases). Germline lookup yields CDR1 SSHAT and CDR2 FNYEAQ (reference sequence). The CDR3 contains 14 residues. The ends were cut back, 5 bases at V and 0 bases at J, with 9 bases in the middle. This chain's CDR3 is CASSETISTDTQYF. Written as DNA, the CDR3 is TGTGCCAGCAGCGAGACTATAAGCACAGATACGCAGTATTTT.

V usage is TRBV2 and J usage is TRBJ2-7, with unresolved D. This CDR3 is built from 12 residues. In germline, CDR1 is SNHLY, CDR2 FYNNEI. The germline V and J ends were trimmed by 2 bases and 3 bases, with 5 bases remaining between them. The CDR3 is CASSESVYEQYV. Written as DNA, the CDR3 is TGTGCCAGCAGTGAATCGGTCTACGAGCAGTACGTC.

The CDR3 reads CAWSVHVGETQYF. CDR3 sequence (DNA): TGTGCCTGGAGTGTACACGTAGGGGAGACCCAGTACTTC. This chain uses TRBV30 with TRBJ2-5; D not certain. The V end lost 0 bases, the J end lost 5 bases, and 10 bases lay between the germline ends. The CDR3 runs 13 residues. Looked up from germline, CDR1 is GTSNPN and CDR2 is SVGIG (reference sequence).

The V call is TRBV7-6, the J call TRBJ2-2; D is uncertain. V lost 3 bases and J lost 9, with 11 bases in between. The germline V gene encodes CDR1 SGHVS and CDR2 FNYEAQ. This CDR3 contains 13 residues. The DNA of the CDR3 is TGTGCCAGCAGCTTCGGACCGGACCGGGAGCTGTTTTTT. Protein: CASSFGPDRELFF.

The chain is built from TRBV5-8 and TRBJ1-5; D gene unclear. V was trimmed by 1 base and J by 6 bases, leaving 14 bases between them. The CDR3 spans 15 residues. Germline V gene data show CDR1 as SGHTS and CDR2 as YDEGEE. CDR3 nucleotide sequence: TGTGCCAGCAGCTTGTGGCCAAACGAGGGTCAGCCCCAGCATTTT. Translated, it gives CASSLWPNEGQPQHF.

There are a few counts of this clone. V usage is TRBV19 and J usage is TRBJ1-1; no clear D gene. CDR1 is LNHDA and CDR2 is SQIVND in the germline V gene (reference sequence). Trimming shortened V by 4 bases and J by 1 base, and 7 bases separated the two germline ends. The CDR3 consists of 13 residues. CDR3 loop: CASSNVRNTEAFF. The CDR3 DNA is TGTGCCAGTAGTAATGTACGGAACACTGAAGCTTTCTTT.

This sequence joins TRBV27 and TRBJ2-2; D remains unclear. CDR1 MNHEY and CDR2 SMNVEV come from the germline V gene (reference sequence). The CDR3 runs to 13 residues. Trimming cost V 5 bases and J 6 bases, with 10 bases left between them. CDR3 region: CASSLVFAGELFF. The CDR3 nucleotides read TGTGCCAGCAGTCTTGTTTTCGCCGGGGAGCTGTTTTTT.

This chain joins TRBV2 and TRBJ2-3; D is possibly TRBD2 (6 bases). Trimming shortened V by 8 bases and J by 0 bases, and 9 bases separated the two germline ends. Germline V lookup: CDR1 SNHLY, CDR2 FYNNEI. The CDR3 is 13 amino acids. DNA of the CDR3: TGTGCCAGCGGCGGGATCAGCACAGATACGCAGTATTTT. Protein: CASGGISTDTQYF.

As DNA, the CDR3 is TGTGCCAGCTCAACGGGATTCAGGGGGAACACTGAAGCTTTCTTT. Amino acid sequence: CASSTGFRGNTEAFF. The rearrangement links TRBV18 to TRBJ1-1; tentatively, D is TRBD1 (6 bases). Germline V gene data show CDR1 as KGHSH and CDR2 as LQKENI. The CDR3 contains 15 residues. V was shortened by 5 bases and J by 1 base, with 14 bases between the two germline ends.

This rearrangement joins TRBV19 to TRBJ1-1; D gene ambiguous. There are 13 residues in the CDR3. Germline loops: CDR1 LNHDA, CDR2 SQIVND (reference sequence). With 1 base removed from V and 3 bases from J, the gap between germline ends came to 6 bases. CDR3 nucleotides: TGTGCCAGTAGTATAGTTCAAGACACTGAAGCTTTCTTT. Residues: CASSIVQDTEAFF.

V gene TRBV27 combines with J gene TRBJ1-5; 8 bases agree with TRBD1. V gave up 4 bases and J gave up 4 bases; unmatched junction bases: 12. Germline-derived CDR1 and CDR2 are MNHEY and SMNVEV (reference sequence). This CDR3 region has 17 residues. CDR3 in amino acids: CASSSSRGRVRNQPQHF. The DNA of the CDR3 is TGTGCCAGCAGTTCGAGCAGGGGGCGCGTGAGGAATCAGCCCCAGCATTTT.

The chain recombines TRBV19 with TRBJ2-7; D gene uncertain. Germline CDR1 LNHDA, CDR2 SQIVND (reference sequence). Trimming removed 6 bases at V and 6 bases at J, with 15 bases between. CDR3 length: 13 amino acids. The CDR3 sequence: CASSPAVGREQYV. CDR3 bases: TGTGCCAGTAGCCCCGCGGTAGGCCGCGAGCAGTACGTC.

This clone has just one count. The gene calls are TRBV6-5 and TRBJ1-2, with D possibly being TRBD1 (6 bases). V lost 9 bases to trimming and J lost 8 bases, with 16 bases between them. This CDR3 region has 12 residues. From germline, CDR1 is MNHEY and CDR2 SVGAGI. The CDR3 nucleotides are TGTGCCAGTGGGGAACAGGGTGGAGGCTACACCTTC. Protein: CASGEQGGGYTF.

This rearrangement joins TRBV6-1 to TRBJ2-3; 11 bases are shared with TRBD2. After removal of 6 bases from V and 6 bases from J, the junction contained 2 bases not matched to a gene. Germline CDR1 and CDR2: MNHNS and SASEGT. The CDR3 length is 13 residues. CDR3 coding DNA: TGTGCCAGCAGAGCTAGCGGGGGGGATACGCAGTATTTT. Translating gives CASRASGGDTQYF.

The gene calls are TRBV4-3 and TRBJ1-3; D unclear. V was cut by 2 bases and J by 4 bases, with 6 bases left in between. This CDR3 is built from 13 residues. The V gene's germline CDR1 is LGHNA and CDR2 YSLEER. The CDR3 DNA reads as TGCGCCAGCAGCCAACGATCCGGAAACACCATATATTTT. Protein: CASSQRSGNTIYF.

The genes are TRBV18 and TRBJ1-2, with TRBD1 as a possible D gene (6 bases). The CDR3 is 15 amino acids. The germline V and J ends were trimmed by 5 bases and 8 bases, with 21 bases remaining between them. The V gene's germline CDR1 is KGHSH and CDR2 LQKENI. This CDR3 reads CASSFSQGTRGGYTF. Here the CDR3 DNA reads TGTGCCAGCTCATTTTCCCAGGGGACGAGAGGAGGCTACACCTTC.

The gene calls are TRBV19 and TRBJ1-1; maybe TRBD1 (5 bases). The germline V gene has CDR1 LNHDA and CDR2 SQIVND (reference sequence). V was shortened by 3 bases and J by 3 bases, with 14 bases between the two germline ends. The CDR3 sequence is 15 residues long. The CDR3 region has the DNA TGTGCCAGTAGTATCTCTCGCAGAGGGGACACTGAAGCTTTCTTT. This sequence encodes CASSISRRGDTEAFF.